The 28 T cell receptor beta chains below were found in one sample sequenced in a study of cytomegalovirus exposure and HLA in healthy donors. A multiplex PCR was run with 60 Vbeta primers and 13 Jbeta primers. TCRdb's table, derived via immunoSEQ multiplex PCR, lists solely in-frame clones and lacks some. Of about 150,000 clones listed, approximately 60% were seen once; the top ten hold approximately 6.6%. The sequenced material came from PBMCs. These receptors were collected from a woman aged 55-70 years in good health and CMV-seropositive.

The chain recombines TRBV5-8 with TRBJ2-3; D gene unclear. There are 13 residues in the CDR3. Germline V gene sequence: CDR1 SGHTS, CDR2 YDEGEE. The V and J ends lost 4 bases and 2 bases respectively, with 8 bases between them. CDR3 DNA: TGTGCCAGCAGCCGCGACAACACAGATACGCAGTATTTT. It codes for CASSRDNTDTQYF.

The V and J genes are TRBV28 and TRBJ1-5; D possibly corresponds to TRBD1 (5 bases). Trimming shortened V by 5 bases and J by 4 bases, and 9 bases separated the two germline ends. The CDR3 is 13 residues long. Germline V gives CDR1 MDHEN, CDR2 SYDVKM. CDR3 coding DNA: TGTGCCAGCAGTACAGGAAGGAATCAGCCCCAGCATTTT. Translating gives CASSTGRNQPQHF.

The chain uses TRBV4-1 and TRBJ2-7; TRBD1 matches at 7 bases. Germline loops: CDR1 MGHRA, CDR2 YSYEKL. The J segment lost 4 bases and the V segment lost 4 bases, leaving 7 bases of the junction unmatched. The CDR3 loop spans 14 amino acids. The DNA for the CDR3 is TGCGCCAGCAGCCGAAACTTACAGGGGTACGAGCAGTACTTC. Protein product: CASSRNLQGYEQYF.

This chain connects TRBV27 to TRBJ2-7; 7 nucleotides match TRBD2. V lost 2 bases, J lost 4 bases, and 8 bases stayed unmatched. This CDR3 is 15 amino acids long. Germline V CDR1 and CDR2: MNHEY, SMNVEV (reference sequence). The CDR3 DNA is TGTGCCAGCAGTTTAAGGCGGGAGCTTGTATACGAGCAGTACTTC. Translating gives CASSLRRELVYEQYF.

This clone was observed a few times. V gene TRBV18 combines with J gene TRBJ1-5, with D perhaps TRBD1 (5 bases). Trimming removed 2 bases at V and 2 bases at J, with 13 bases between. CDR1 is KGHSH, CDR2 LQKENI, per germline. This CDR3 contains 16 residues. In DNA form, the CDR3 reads TGTGCCAGCTCACCAGGGCAGGCGGGGGGCAATCAGCCCCAGCATTTT. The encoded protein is CASSPGQAGGNQPQHF.

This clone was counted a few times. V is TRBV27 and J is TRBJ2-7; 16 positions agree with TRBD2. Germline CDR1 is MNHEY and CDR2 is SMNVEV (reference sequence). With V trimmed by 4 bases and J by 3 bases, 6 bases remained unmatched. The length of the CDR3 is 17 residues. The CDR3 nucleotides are TGTGCCAGCAGTTCCTCCGGGACTAGCGGGGGGGTCTACGAGCAGTACTTC. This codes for CASSSSGTSGGVYEQYF.

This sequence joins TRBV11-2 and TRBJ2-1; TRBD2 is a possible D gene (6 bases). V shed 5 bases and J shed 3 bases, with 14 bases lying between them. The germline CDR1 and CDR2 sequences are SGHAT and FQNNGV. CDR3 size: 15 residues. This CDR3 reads CASSRLDGRYNEQFF. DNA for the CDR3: TGTGCCAGCAGCCGACTAGATGGCCGCTACAATGAGCAGTTCTTC. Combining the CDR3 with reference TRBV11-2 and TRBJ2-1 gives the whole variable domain EAGVAQSPRYKIIEKRQSVAFWCNPISGHATLYWYQQILGQGPKLLIQFQNNGVVDDSQLPKDRFSAERLKGVDSTLKIQPAKLEDSAVYLCASSRLDGRYNEQFFGPGTRLTVL.

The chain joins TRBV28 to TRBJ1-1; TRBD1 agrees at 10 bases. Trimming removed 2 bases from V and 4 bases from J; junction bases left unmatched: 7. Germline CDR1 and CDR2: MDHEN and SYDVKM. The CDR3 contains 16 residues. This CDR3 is CASSLRKTGGPTEAFF. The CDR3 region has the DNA TGTGCCAGCAGTTTACGAAAGACAGGGGGCCCCACTGAAGCTTTCTTT. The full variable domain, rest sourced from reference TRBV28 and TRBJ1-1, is DVKVTQSSRYLVKRTGEKVFLECVQDMDHENMFWYRQDPGLGLRLIYFSYDVKMKEKGDIPEGYSVSREKKERFSLILESASTNQTSMYLCASSLRKTGGPTEAFFGQGTRLTVV.

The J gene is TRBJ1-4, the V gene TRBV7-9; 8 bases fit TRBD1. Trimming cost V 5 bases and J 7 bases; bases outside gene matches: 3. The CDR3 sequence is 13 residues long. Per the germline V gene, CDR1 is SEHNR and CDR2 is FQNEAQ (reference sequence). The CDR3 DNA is TGTGCCAGCAGCAGCGACAGGGGTGAAAAACTGTTTTTT. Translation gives CASSSDRGEKLFF.

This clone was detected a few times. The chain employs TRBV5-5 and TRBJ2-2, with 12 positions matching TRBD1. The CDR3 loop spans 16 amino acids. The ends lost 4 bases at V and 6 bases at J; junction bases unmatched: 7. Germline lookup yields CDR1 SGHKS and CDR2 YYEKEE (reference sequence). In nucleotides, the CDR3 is TGTGCCAGCAGCAGAGGGACAGGGGGCGCCTCCGGGGAGCTGTTTTTT. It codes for CASSRGTGGASGELFF.

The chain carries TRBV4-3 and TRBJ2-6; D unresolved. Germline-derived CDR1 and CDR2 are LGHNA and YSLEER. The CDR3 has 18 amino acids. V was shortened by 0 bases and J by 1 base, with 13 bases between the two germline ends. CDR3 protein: CASSQEPQAISGANVLTF. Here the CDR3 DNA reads TGCGCCAGCAGCCAAGAGCCCCAGGCCATATCTGGGGCCAACGTCCTGACTTTC.

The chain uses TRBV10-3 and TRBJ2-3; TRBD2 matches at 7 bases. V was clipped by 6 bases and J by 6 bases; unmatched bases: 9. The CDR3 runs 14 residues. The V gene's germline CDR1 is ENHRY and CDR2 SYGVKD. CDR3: CAIRTGGSMDTQYF. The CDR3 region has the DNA TGTGCCATCAGAACGGGAGGTAGTATGGATACGCAGTATTTT.

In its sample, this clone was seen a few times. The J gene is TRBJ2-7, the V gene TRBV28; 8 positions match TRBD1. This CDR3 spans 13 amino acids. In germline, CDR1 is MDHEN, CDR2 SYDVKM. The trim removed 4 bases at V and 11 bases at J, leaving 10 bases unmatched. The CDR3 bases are TGTGCCAGCAGTTACCGGGACAGGCCCCTCGAGTACTTC. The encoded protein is CASSYRDRPLEYF.

Here the CDR3 DNA reads TGCGCCAGCAGCCAAGATGAAGCACAGCTGAGACAGAATGGCTACACCTTC. Protein: CASSQDEAQLRQNGYTF. This chain connects TRBV4-1 to TRBJ1-2, with a tentative D call TRBD1 (5 bases). In germline, CDR1 is MGHRA, CDR2 YSYEKL. The V end was cut by 0 bases, the J end by 6 bases, with 20 bases between. This CDR3 comprises 17 residues.

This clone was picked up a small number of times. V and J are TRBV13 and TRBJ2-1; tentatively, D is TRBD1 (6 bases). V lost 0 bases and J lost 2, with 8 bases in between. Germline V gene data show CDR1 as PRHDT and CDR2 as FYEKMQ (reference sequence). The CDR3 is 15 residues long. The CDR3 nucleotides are TGTGCCAGCAGCTTAGGCCGGGACACCTACAATGAGCAGTTCTTC. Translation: CASSLGRDTYNEQFF.

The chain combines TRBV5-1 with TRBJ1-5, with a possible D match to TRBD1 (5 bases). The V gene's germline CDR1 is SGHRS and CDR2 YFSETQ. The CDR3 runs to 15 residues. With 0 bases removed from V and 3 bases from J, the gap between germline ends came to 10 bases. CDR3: CASSLGTTANQPQHF. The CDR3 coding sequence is TGCGCCAGCAGCTTGGGGACAACAGCCAATCAGCCCCAGCATTTT. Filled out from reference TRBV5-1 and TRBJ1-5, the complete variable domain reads KAGVTQTPRYLIKTRGQQVTLSCSPISGHRSVSWYQQTPGQGLQFLFEYFSETQRNKGNFPGRFSGRQFSNSRSEMNVSTLELGDSALYLCASSLGTTANQPQHFGDGTRLSIL.

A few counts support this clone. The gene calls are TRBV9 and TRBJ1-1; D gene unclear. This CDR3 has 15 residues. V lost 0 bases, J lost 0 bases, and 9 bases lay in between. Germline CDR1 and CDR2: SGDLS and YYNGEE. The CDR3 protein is CASSVDGQVNTEAFF. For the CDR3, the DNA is TGTGCCAGCAGCGTAGATGGGCAAGTGAACACTGAAGCTTTCTTT.

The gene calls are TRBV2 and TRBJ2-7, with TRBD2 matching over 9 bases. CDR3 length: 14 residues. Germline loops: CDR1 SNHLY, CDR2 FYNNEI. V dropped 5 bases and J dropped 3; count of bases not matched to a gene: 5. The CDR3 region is CASSSGRTYYEQYF. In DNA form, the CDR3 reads TGTGCCAGCAGTAGCGGGAGGACTTACTACGAGCAGTACTTC. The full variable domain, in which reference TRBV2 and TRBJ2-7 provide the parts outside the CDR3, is EPEVTQTPSHQVTQMGQEVILRCVPISNHLYFYWYRQILGQKVEFLVSFYNNEISEKSEIFDDQFSVERPDGSNFTLKIRSTKLEDSAMYFCASSSGRTYYEQYFGPGTRLTVT.

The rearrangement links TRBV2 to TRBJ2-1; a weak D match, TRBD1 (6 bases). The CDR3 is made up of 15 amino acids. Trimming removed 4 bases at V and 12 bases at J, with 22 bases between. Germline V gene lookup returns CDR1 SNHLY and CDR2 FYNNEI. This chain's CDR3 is CASSGTGMGTMRQFF. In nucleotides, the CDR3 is TGTGCCAGCAGTGGAACAGGGATGGGGACAATGAGGCAGTTCTTC.

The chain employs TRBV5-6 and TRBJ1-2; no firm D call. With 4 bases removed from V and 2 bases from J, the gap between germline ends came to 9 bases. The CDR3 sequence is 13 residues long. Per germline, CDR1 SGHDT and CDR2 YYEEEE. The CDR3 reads CASSGSRNYGYTF. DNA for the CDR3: TGTGCCAGCAGCGGATCTAGGAACTATGGCTACACCTTC.

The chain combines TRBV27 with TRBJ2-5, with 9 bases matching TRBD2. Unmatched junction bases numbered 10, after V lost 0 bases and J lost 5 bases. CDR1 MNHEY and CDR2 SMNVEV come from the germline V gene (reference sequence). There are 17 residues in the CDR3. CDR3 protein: CASSLSWSSGIWETQYF. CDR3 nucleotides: TGTGCCAGCAGTTTATCGTGGTCTAGCGGGATATGGGAGACCCAGTACTTC.

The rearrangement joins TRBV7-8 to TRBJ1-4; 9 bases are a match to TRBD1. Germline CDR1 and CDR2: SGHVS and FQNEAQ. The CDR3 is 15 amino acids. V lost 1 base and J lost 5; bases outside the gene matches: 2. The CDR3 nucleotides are TGTGCCAGCAGCTTAGGTGGGACAGGGAATGAAAAACTGTTTTTT. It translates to CASSLGGTGNEKLFF.

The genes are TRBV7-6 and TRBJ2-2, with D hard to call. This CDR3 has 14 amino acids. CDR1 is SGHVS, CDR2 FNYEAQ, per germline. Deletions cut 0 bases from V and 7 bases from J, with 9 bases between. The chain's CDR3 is CASSLARVGGELFF. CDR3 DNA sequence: TGTGCCAGCAGCTTAGCCCGGGTCGGCGGGGAGCTGTTTTTT.

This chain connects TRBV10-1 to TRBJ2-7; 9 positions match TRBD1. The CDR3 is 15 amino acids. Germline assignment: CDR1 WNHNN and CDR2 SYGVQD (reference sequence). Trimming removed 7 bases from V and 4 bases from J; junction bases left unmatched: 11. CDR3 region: CASTTSGTGFYEQYF. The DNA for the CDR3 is TGCGCCAGCACCACCTCCGGGACAGGGTTTTACGAGCAGTACTTC.

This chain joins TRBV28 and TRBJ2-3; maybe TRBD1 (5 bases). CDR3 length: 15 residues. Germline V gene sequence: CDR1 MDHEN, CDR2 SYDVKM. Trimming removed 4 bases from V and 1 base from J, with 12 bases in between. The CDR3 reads CASSSLGVRTDTQYF. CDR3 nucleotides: TGTGCCAGCAGTTCCCTAGGGGTTCGCACAGATACGCAGTATTTT. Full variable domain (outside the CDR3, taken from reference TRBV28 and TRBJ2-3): DVKVTQSSRYLVKRTGEKVFLECVQDMDHENMFWYRQDPGLGLRLIYFSYDVKMKEKGDIPEGYSVSREKKERFSLILESASTNQTSMYLCASSSLGVRTDTQYFGPGTRLTVL.

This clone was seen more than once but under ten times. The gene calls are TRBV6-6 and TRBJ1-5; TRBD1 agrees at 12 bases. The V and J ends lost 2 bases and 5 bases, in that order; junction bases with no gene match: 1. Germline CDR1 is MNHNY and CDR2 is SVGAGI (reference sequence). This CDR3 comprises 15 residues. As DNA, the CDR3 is TGTGCCAGCAGTTACGGGACAGGGGGCCATCAGCCCCAGCATTTT. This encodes CASSYGTGGHQPQHF.

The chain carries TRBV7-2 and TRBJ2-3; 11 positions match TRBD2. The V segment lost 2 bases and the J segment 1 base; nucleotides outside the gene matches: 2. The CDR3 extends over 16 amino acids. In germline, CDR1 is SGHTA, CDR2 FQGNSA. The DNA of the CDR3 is TGTGCCAGCAGCTTAACTAGCGGGAGCGGCACAGATACGCAGTATTTT. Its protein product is CASSLTSGSGTDTQYF.

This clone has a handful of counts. The CDR3 DNA is TGTGCCAGCAGCTTAGATCCCACTAGAAATGAGCAGTTCTTC. Amino acids: CASSLDPTRNEQFF. The V and J genes are TRBV7-2 and TRBJ2-1, with TRBD2 as a possible D gene (5 bases). The germline CDR1 and CDR2 sequences are SGHTA and FQGNSA. This CDR3 spans 14 amino acids. Trimming shortened V by 1 base and J by 7 bases, and 11 bases separated the two germline ends.